One and the same sample provided the 7 T cell receptor beta chains below, sequenced in a study of shared clonotypes between healthy human individuals. Generated by immunoSEQ multiplex PCR, the TCRdb table keeps only in-frame clones and is missing some. The data contain approximately 1,500,000 clones, approximately 96% of them singletons. The sample taken for sequencing was naive CD4+ T cells sorted from blood. Subset in this sample: CD45RA+ positively selected. The receptors stem from a man aged 25 to 40 in good health.

The chain combines TRBV7-6 with TRBJ2-1; D may be TRBD2 (6 bases). The CDR3 spans 15 residues. V dropped 1 base and J dropped 7 bases, with 14 bases sitting between them. Germline V gene sequence: CDR1 SGHVS, CDR2 FNYEAQ. In DNA, the CDR3 is TGTGCCAGCAGCTTAGTGGGGGACTCCTTTAATGAGCAGTTCTTC. It yields the protein CASSLVGDSFNEQFF. Together with reference TRBV7-6 and TRBJ2-1, the CDR3 gives the full variable domain: GAGVSQSPRYKVTKRGQDVALRCDPISGHVSLYWYRQALGQGPEFLTYFNYEAQQDKSGLPNDRFSAERPEGSISTLTIQRTEQRDSAMYRCASSLVGDSFNEQFFGPGTRLTVL.

The genes are TRBV28 and TRBJ2-1; 11 bases align to TRBD2. CDR1 MDHEN and CDR2 SYDVKM come from the germline V gene. J lost 3 bases, V lost 1 base, and 20 bases had no gene match. The CDR3 has 22 residues. CDR3 region: CASSLSTFSTPGLAENYNEQFF. In DNA, the CDR3 is TGTGCCAGCAGTTTATCAACATTCTCCACTCCGGGACTAGCGGAGAACTACAATGAGCAGTTCTTC.

This clone was counted once. The rearrangement links TRBV7-6 to TRBJ2-5; perhaps TRBD2 as D (6 bases). The germline gives CDR1 SGHVS, CDR2 FNYEAQ. V dropped 0 bases and J dropped 5 bases, with 13 bases sitting between them. The CDR3 length is 15 residues. The CDR3 protein is CASSLAVGGSETQYF. The CDR3 nucleotides are TGTGCCAGCAGCTTAGCTGTAGGAGGGAGCGAGACCCAGTACTTC.

The chain combines TRBV4-3 with TRBJ2-1, with D unresolved. Trimming shortened V by 1 base and J by 7 bases, and 5 bases separated the two germline ends. From germline, CDR1 is LGHNA and CDR2 YSLEER. The CDR3 is 12 amino acids. Here the CDR3 reads CASSQVGNEQFF. DNA for the CDR3: TGCGCCAGCAGCCAAGTTGGGAATGAGCAGTTCTTC.

The V and J genes are TRBV10-3 and TRBJ2-7, with D possibly being TRBD2 (5 bases). Germline V gene data show CDR1 as ENHRY and CDR2 as SYGVKD. The V end was cut by 4 bases, the J end by 3 bases, with 13 bases between. CDR3 length equals 14 residues. The CDR3 protein is CAISGPYGNYEQYF. In DNA form, the CDR3 reads TGTGCCATCAGTGGACCCTACGGGAACTACGAGCAGTACTTC.

V and J are TRBV9 and TRBJ2-7; tentatively, D is TRBD1 (5 bases). CDR3 length equals 13 residues. Germline CDR1 reads SGDLS; CDR2 reads YYNGEE. V was cut by 4 bases and J by 5 bases, with 13 bases left in between. The CDR3: CASSKGPLHEQYF. The CDR3 nucleotides are TGTGCCAGCAGCAAGGGGCCTCTTCACGAGCAGTACTTC.

With respect to this clone: The junction departs from the called germline gene at one end, perhaps through a read error. The chain combines TRBV7-3 with TRBJ1-1; a possible D gene is TRBD1 (6 bases). This CDR3 has 14 amino acids. Germline lookup yields CDR1 SGHTA and CDR2 FQGTGA. For the CDR3, the DNA is TGCGCCAGCAGCCAAAACAGGGTGAGCACTGAAGCTTTCTTT. This sequence encodes CASSQNRVSTEAFF.